The 7 T cell receptor beta chains listed next were all sequenced from one sample in a study of blood T cell repertoires in COVID-19. Sequencing used immunoSEQ multiplex PCR; TCRdb keeps in-frame clones, though not all of them. This table holds about 25,000 clones, around 75% found once. The sample taken for sequencing was peripheral blood. Receptors originate from a woman older than 75 with acute or convalescent COVID-19.

The count of this clone is one. The rearrangement joins TRBV7-2 to TRBJ1-5; perhaps TRBD1 as D (5 bases). Trimming shortened V by 5 bases and J by 7 bases, and 15 bases separated the two germline ends. The germline gives CDR1 SGHTA, CDR2 FQGNSA. The CDR3 extends over 14 amino acids. This chain's CDR3 is CASSTRAGTQPQHF. The CDR3 DNA reads TGTGCCAGCAGCACCAGGGCCGGTACCCAGCCCCAGCATTTT. Combining the CDR3 with reference TRBV7-2 and TRBJ1-5 gives the whole variable domain GAGVSQSPSNKVTEKGKDVELRCDPISGHTALYWYRQSLGQGLEFLIYFQGNSAPDKSGLPSDRFSAERTGGSVSTLTIQRTQQEDSAVYLCASSTRAGTQPQHFGDGTRLSIL.

V and J are TRBV6-5 and TRBJ1-1; D might be TRBD1 (5 bases). Between the trimmed V and J ends, which lost 6 bases and 1 base, there was a span of 9 bases. The CDR3 totals 13 residues. Germline-derived CDR1 and CDR2 are MNHEY and SVGAGI. Written as DNA, the CDR3 is TGTGCCAGCAGCAGGACAACGAACACTGAAGCTTTCTTT. Its translation is CASSRTTNTEAFF.

The chain uses TRBV6-5 and TRBJ1-2; perhaps TRBD1 as D (5 bases). Trimming stripped 2 bases from V and 8 bases from J, with 12 bases between. This CDR3 has 13 amino acids. CDR1 MNHEY and CDR2 SVGAGI come from the germline V gene. The CDR3: CASSYRDSGGYTF. The CDR3 DNA reads as TGTGCCAGCAGTTACCGGGACTCTGGGGGCTACACCTTC.

The chain carries TRBV19 and TRBJ2-3; weak D call: TRBD1 (6 bases). V dropped 5 bases and J dropped 6 bases, with 12 bases sitting between them. CDR1 is LNHDA and CDR2 is SQIVND in the germline V gene (reference sequence). The length of the CDR3 is 13 residues. DNA of the CDR3: TGTGCCAGTAGTCTACAGGGCTCGGATACGCAGTATTTT. This sequence encodes CASSLQGSDTQYF.

The chain has TRBV28 and TRBJ2-3, with 13 bases identical to TRBD2. V lost 5 bases to trimming and J lost 6 bases; unmatched junction nucleotides: 8. This CDR3 contains 16 residues. Germline-derived CDR1 and CDR2 are MDHEN and SYDVKM. As DNA, the CDR3 is TGTGCCAGCAGTACCCCCGGACTAGCGGGGGTGGATACGCAGTATTTT. This encodes CASSTPGLAGVDTQYF.

This chain joins TRBV19 and TRBJ1-2; maybe TRBD1 (6 bases). The CDR3 loop spans 13 amino acids. Germline CDR1 is LNHDA and CDR2 is SQIVND (reference sequence). Trimming left V 1 base short and J 7 bases short, with 10 bases between. CDR3 sequence reads: CASSIGGTSGYTF. Written as DNA, the CDR3 is TGTGCCAGTAGTATAGGGGGGACAAGTGGCTACACCTTC.

The J gene is TRBJ1-6, the V gene TRBV25-1; 7 bases are shared with TRBD1. In germline, CDR1 is MGHDK, CDR2 SYGVNS. The CDR3 consists of 14 residues. V was clipped by 3 bases and J by 6 bases; unmatched bases: 2. The DNA for the CDR3 is TGTGCCAGCAGTGAGGGACAGACTAATTCACCCCTCCACTTT. This encodes CASSEGQTNSPLHF.